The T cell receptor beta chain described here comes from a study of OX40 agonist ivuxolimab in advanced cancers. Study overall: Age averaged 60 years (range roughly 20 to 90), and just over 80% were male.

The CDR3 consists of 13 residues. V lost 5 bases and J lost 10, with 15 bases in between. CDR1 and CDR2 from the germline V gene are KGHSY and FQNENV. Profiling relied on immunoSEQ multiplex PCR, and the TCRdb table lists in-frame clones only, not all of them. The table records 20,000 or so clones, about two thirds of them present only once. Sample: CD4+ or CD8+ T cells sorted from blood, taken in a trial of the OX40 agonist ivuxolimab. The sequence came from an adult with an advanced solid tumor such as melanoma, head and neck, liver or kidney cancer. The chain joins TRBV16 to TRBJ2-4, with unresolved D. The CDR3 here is CASSEFDRDIQYF. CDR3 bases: TGTGCCAGCAGCGAATTTGATAGGGATATTCAGTACTTC.